The next 32 T cell receptor beta chains were all read from a single sample in a study of blood T cell repertoires in COVID-19. The protocol was immunoSEQ multiplex PCR, while the TCRdb copy is restricted to in-frame clones and leaves out a portion. This sample yields 250,000 or so clones, of which roughly 91% are seen a single time; 0.99% belongs to the top ten. Sequencing was carried out using peripheral blood. The origin of the receptors is a woman aged 40 to 50 who had recovered from COVID-19.

The chain carries TRBV4-2 and TRBJ2-7; 7 nucleotides agree with TRBD1. The CDR3 totals 16 residues. Germline CDR1 reads LGHNA; CDR2 reads YNFKEQ. The trim removed 0 bases at V and 4 bases at J, leaving 9 bases unmatched. CDR3 sequence (DNA): TGTGCCAGCAGCCAAGATCTTAGGGGGCCCCGGTACGAGCAGTACTTC. Translating gives CASSQDLRGPRYEQYF.

The rearrangement joins TRBV30 to TRBJ2-1, with no clear D. Germline CDR1 GTSNPN, CDR2 SVGIG (reference sequence). Trimming removed 1 base from V and 4 bases from J, with 11 bases in between. The CDR3 is 14 residues long. Here the CDR3 DNA reads TGTGCCTGGAGTGGGCAGGTGTCGTACAATGAGCAGTTCTTC. As protein: CAWSGQVSYNEQFF.

This clone was observed once. The CDR3 DNA reads TGTGCCAGCAGCCCCCAGTCGAGGGGGCTGTTCTTC. Protein product: CASSPQSRGLFF. This rearrangement joins TRBV11-2 to TRBJ2-1; 7 bases match TRBD1. The CDR3 totals 12 residues. J gave up 15 bases and V 5 bases, and 10 bases lay outside the gene matches. Germline CDR1 SGHAT, CDR2 FQNNGV.

The CDR3 reads CASSLLASGSGEQFF. The CDR3 DNA sequence: TGCGCCAGCAGCTTGCTTGCCAGCGGGTCGGGTGAGCAGTTCTTC. This rearrangement joins TRBV5-1 to TRBJ2-1; D perhaps matches TRBD2 (6 bases). This CDR3 has 15 residues. Germline V gene lookup returns CDR1 SGHRS and CDR2 YFSETQ. Trimming stripped 1 base from V and 9 bases from J, with 17 bases between.

The sample holds one count of this clone. The V gene is TRBV23-1, the J gene TRBJ2-7; the match to TRBD1 covers 8 bases. TRBV23-1 is placed among ORFs of uncertain function. V dropped 11 bases and J dropped 2; count of bases not matched to a gene: 20. The CDR3 totals 17 residues. CDR3 nucleotides: TGCGCCGGCGGGCTAGTGGTACCGGGACAGGAGCCCTACGAGCAGTACGTC. It yields the protein CAGGLVVPGQEPYEQYV.

The chain recombines TRBV6-6 with TRBJ2-7; tentatively, D is TRBD1 (6 bases). The germline V gene has CDR1 MNHNY and CDR2 SVGAGI (reference sequence). The CDR3 runs 14 residues. Trimming cost V 5 bases and J 2 bases, with 13 bases left between them. CDR3 in amino acids: CASSQGQGTYEQYF. In DNA, the CDR3 is TGTGCCAGCAGTCAAGGGCAGGGGACCTACGAGCAGTACTTC.

The chain combines TRBV3-1 (or the pseudogene TRBV3-2) with TRBJ1-1; tentatively, D is TRBD1 (6 bases). The CDR3 spans 14 residues. Germline lookup yields CDR1 LGHDT and CDR2 YNNKEL (reference sequence). Trimming pared 4 bases from V and 6 bases from J, leaving 15 bases between. CDR3: CASSRVGAGSEAFF. The CDR3, as DNA: TGTGCCAGCAGCCGCGTGGGGGCAGGGTCTGAAGCTTTCTTT.

This clone was seen a few times. This chain connects TRBV15 to TRBJ1-4; a possible D gene is TRBD1 (5 bases). V shed 0 bases and J shed 16 bases, with 12 bases lying between them. The CDR3 loop spans 12 amino acids. In germline, CDR1 is LNHNV, CDR2 YYDKDF (reference sequence). The CDR3 loop is CATSRDQGTQFF. CDR3 sequence (DNA): TGTGCCACCAGCAGAGATCAGGGCACGCAGTTTTTT.

This chain uses TRBV29-1 with TRBJ1-1, with TRBD1 matching 7 bases. CDR3 length: 14 amino acids. Germline V lookup: CDR1 SQVTM, CDR2 ANQGSEA. J was trimmed by 1 base and V by 5 bases; bases with no gene match: 7. The DNA for the CDR3 is TGCAGCGTTTGGGACCGGGACAGGAACACTGAAGCTTTCTTT. Its translation: CSVWDRDRNTEAFF.

V gene TRBV19 combines with J gene TRBJ2-1; 13 positions match TRBD2. The V gene end was trimmed by 2 bases and the J gene end by 3 bases; junction bases not matched to a gene: 7. Germline V gene data show CDR1 as LNHDA and CDR2 as SQIVND (reference sequence). CDR3 length equals 18 residues. The CDR3 DNA sequence: TGTGCCAGTAGTATAACTAGCGGGAGGGCGGTGCGCTACAATGAGCAGTTCTTC. The encoded protein is CASSITSGRAVRYNEQFF.

The chain couples TRBV7-2 to TRBJ1-2, with D uncertain. The germline CDR1 and CDR2 sequences are SGHTA and FQGNSA. Trimming left V 5 bases short and J 5 bases short, with 18 bases between. The CDR3 is 15 residues long. This chain's CDR3 is CASSVPSRLLYGYTF. The CDR3 DNA reads as TGTGCCAGCAGCGTTCCCTCGAGGCTGCTATATGGCTACACCTTC. The entire variable domain, with the rest obtained from reference TRBV7-2 and TRBJ1-2, is as follows: GAGVSQSPSNKVTEKGKDVELRCDPISGHTALYWYRQSLGQGLEFLIYFQGNSAPDKSGLPSDRFSAERTGGSVSTLTIQRTQQEDSAVYLCASSVPSRLLYGYTFGSGTRLTVV.

The J gene is TRBJ1-3, the V gene TRBV30; D might be TRBD1 (5 bases). The ends were cut back, 4 bases at V and 0 bases at J, with 16 bases in the middle. CDR3 length: 16 residues. CDR1 is GTSNPN and CDR2 is SVGIG in the germline V gene (reference sequence). The CDR3 here is CAWTVGGYLSGNTIYF. In DNA, the CDR3 is TGTGCCTGGACCGTCGGGGGGTACCTCTCTGGAAACACCATATATTTT.

The chain recombines TRBV6-2 or TRBV6-3 with TRBJ2-1; 11 positions match TRBD2. The ends lost 1 base at V and 1 base at J; junction bases unmatched: 9. CDR1 is MNHEY, CDR2 SVGEGT, per germline. The CDR3 extends over 19 amino acids. The CDR3 DNA follows: TGTGCCAGCAGTTACTTACGAGGCCTAGCGGGAGGTTCCTACAATGAGCAGTTCTTC. It is translated as CASSYLRGLAGGSYNEQFF.

The chain uses TRBV6-5 and TRBJ1-1; 9 bases line up with TRBD1. The length of the CDR3 is 13 residues. J was trimmed by 6 bases and V by 5 bases; bases with no gene match: 4. Per germline, CDR1 MNHEY and CDR2 SVGAGI. This CDR3 reads CASSPWTGAEAFF. In DNA form, the CDR3 reads TGTGCCAGCAGTCCCTGGACAGGGGCTGAAGCTTTCTTT.

V is TRBV5-6 and J is TRBJ2-7, with D possibly TRBD1 on 5 matching bases. This CDR3 is built from 12 residues. With 3 bases removed from V and 6 bases from J, the gap between germline ends came to 10 bases. The V gene's germline CDR1 is SGHDT and CDR2 YYEEEE. CDR3 protein: CASSSRVGEQYV. In DNA, the CDR3 is TGTGCCAGCAGCTCCAGGGTTGGCGAGCAGTACGTC.

The rearrangement uses TRBV19 and TRBJ1-2, with 8 bases fitting TRBD1. Looked up from germline, CDR1 is LNHDA and CDR2 is SQIVND (reference sequence). The CDR3 length is 13 residues. V dropped 6 bases and J dropped 4; count of bases not matched to a gene: 4. CDR3 residues: CASRRDRTYGYTF. The CDR3 bases are TGTGCCAGTAGGCGGGACAGGACCTATGGCTACACCTTC.

CDR3 amino acids: CASSPGRENTEAFF. The CDR3 region has the DNA TGTGCCAGCAGTCCCGGACGGGAGAACACTGAAGCTTTCTTT. The chain couples TRBV27 to TRBJ1-1; D is uncertain. The germline V and J ends were trimmed by 5 bases and 1 base, with 11 bases remaining between them. The CDR3 is 14 residues long. CDR1 is MNHEY, CDR2 SMNVEV, per germline (reference sequence).

The chain couples TRBV5-5 to TRBJ2-7; 10 bases align to TRBD1. The CDR3 contains 15 residues. Germline values: CDR1 SGHKS, CDR2 YYEKEE (reference sequence). V was clipped by 3 bases and J by 7 bases; unmatched bases: 10. The CDR3 bases are TGTGCCAGCAGCTCCTCCGGGACAGGGGCGGAAGAGCAGTACGTC. Amino acids: CASSSSGTGAEEQYV.

Notes on this clone: The limits of the CDR3 on the DNA are not certain, so only TCRdb's listed CDR3 is given. The J gene is TRBJ1-2, the V gene TRBV6-2 or TRBV6-3. Germline CDR1 MNHEY, CDR2 SVGEGT. The CDR3 is 15 residues long, counting both termini. CDR3 amino acids: CASSSSGANNYGYTF.

The chain employs TRBV5-8 and TRBJ2-1, with TRBD2 matching over 12 bases. Losses at the gene ends were 4 bases for V and 7 bases for J; bases not matched to a gene: 12. Germline CDR1 is SGHTS and CDR2 is YDEGEE. This CDR3 is 17 amino acids long. The CDR3 is CASSLVTSGSFLNEQFF. CDR3 nucleotides: TGTGCCAGCAGCCTGGTGACTAGCGGGAGCTTTCTAAATGAGCAGTTCTTC.

This chain uses TRBV18 with TRBJ2-5, with 7 bases lining up with TRBD2. Germline V CDR1 and CDR2: KGHSH, LQKENI. CDR3 length: 13 amino acids. Unmatched junction bases numbered 10, after V lost 6 bases and J lost 9 bases. This CDR3 is CASSPGTTTSQYF. In nucleotides, the CDR3 is TGTGCCAGCTCTCCCGGGACTACCACGTCCCAGTACTTC.

The chain uses TRBV29-1 and TRBJ2-7, with D possibly matching TRBD2 (6 bases). V dropped 3 bases and J dropped 2 bases, with 14 bases sitting between them. The CDR3 has 14 residues. Per the germline V gene, CDR1 is SQVTM and CDR2 is ANQGSEA. CDR3 in amino acids: CSVEEGSGTYEQYF. The CDR3 DNA sequence: TGCAGCGTTGAGGAGGGTAGCGGAACCTACGAGCAGTACTTC.

The CDR3 is CASSQGAGGASGANVLTF. The CDR3 DNA sequence: TGCGCCAGCAGCCAAGGGGCGGGAGGGGCCTCTGGGGCCAACGTCCTGACTTTC. V gene TRBV4-1 combines with J gene TRBJ2-6; 9 bases are a match to TRBD2. The V gene end was trimmed by 1 base and the J gene end by 0 bases; junction bases not matched to a gene: 4. Germline CDR1 MGHRA, CDR2 YSYEKL. The CDR3 loop spans 18 amino acids.

The CDR3 loop reads CAWRGLGTDTQYF. CDR3 sequence (DNA): TGTGCCTGGAGAGGACTGGGCACAGATACGCAGTATTTT. This chain connects TRBV30 to TRBJ2-3; TRBD2 might be the D (5 bases). Germline loops: CDR1 GTSNPN, CDR2 SVGIG (reference sequence). V lost 3 bases to trimming and J lost 1 base, with 8 bases between them. The CDR3 length is 13 residues.

This clone was found a few times. The rearrangement joins TRBV5-1 to TRBJ2-5; 11 bases are a match to TRBD2. The CDR3 totals 18 residues. Losses at the gene ends were 9 bases for V and 0 bases for J; bases not matched to a gene: 16. Germline assignment: CDR1 SGHRS and CDR2 YFSETQ. The CDR3 sequence is CATPDEGSGRANQETQYF. The DNA of the CDR3 is TGCGCCACCCCGGACGAGGGTAGCGGGAGGGCCAACCAAGAGACCCAGTACTTC.

The rearrangement joins TRBV9 to TRBJ2-2; D is undetermined. This CDR3 has 12 residues. V lost 4 bases and J 5 bases, leaving 6 bases between the germline ends. Germline CDR1 SGDLS, CDR2 YYNGEE. The CDR3 sequence: CASSPRTGELFF. CDR3 DNA: TGTGCCAGCAGCCCACGGACCGGGGAGCTGTTTTTT. Based on the CDR3 plus reference TRBV9 and TRBJ2-2, the full variable domain is DSGVTQTPKHLITATGQRVTLRCSPRSGDLSVYWYQQSLDQGLQFLIQYYNGEERAKGNILERFSAQQFPDLHSELNLSSLELGDSALYFCASSPRTGELFFGEGSRLTVL.

The DNA of the CDR3 is TGTGCCAGCAGGGAAGGGGGCCGGTCTTTCTTT. This codes for CASREGGRSFF. This chain links TRBV28 with TRBJ1-1, with TRBD1 matching 7 bases. V lost 6 bases, J lost 12 bases, and 7 bases stayed unmatched. The CDR3 has 11 amino acids. Germline V lookup: CDR1 MDHEN, CDR2 SYDVKM.

The rearrangement uses TRBV12-3 or TRBV12-4 and TRBJ1-5; D perhaps matches TRBD1 (5 bases). The CDR3 length is 12 residues. Deletions cut 2 bases from V and 7 bases from J, with 6 bases between. In DNA form, the CDR3 reads TGTGCCAGCAGTTTAAGGGGACAGCCCCAGCATTTT. It specifies CASSLRGQPQHF.

The chain links TRBV3-1 (or the pseudogene TRBV3-2) to TRBJ1-5, with 8 bases matching TRBD1. Germline CDR1 is LGHDT and CDR2 is YNNKEL (reference sequence). The CDR3 consists of 13 residues. Trimming at V came to 6 bases and at J to 6 bases, leaving 4 bases not matched to a gene. CDR3 amino acids: CASSPTGGQPQHF. Written as DNA, the CDR3 is TGTGCCAGCAGTCCCACAGGGGGTCAGCCCCAGCATTTT.

Only a few counts were recorded for this clone. The chain uses TRBV19 and TRBJ1-2; 9 bases fit TRBD1. The CDR3 is made up of 14 amino acids. The germline CDR1 and CDR2 sequences are LNHDA and SQIVND (reference sequence). V shed 2 bases, J shed 7 bases, and the junction held 5 bases outside the gene matches. The CDR3 sequence: CASSIIGQGPGYTF. The CDR3 coding sequence is TGTGCCAGTAGTATAATCGGACAGGGGCCTGGCTACACCTTC.

The chain employs TRBV7-2 and TRBJ2-1, with D perhaps TRBD2 (5 bases). V was pared by 1 base and J by 0 bases, with 13 bases between. This CDR3 comprises 17 residues. CDR1 and CDR2 from the germline V gene are SGHTA and FQGNSA. CDR3 in amino acids: CASSLGLAPSSYNEQFF. The CDR3 DNA reads TGTGCCAGCAGCTTAGGCTTAGCGCCGAGCTCCTACAATGAGCAGTTCTTC.

The genes are TRBV4-3 and TRBJ1-1, with TRBD1 matching 7 bases. The junction had 5 bases not matched to a gene; V was cut back by 6 bases and J by 4 bases. Germline V lookup: CDR1 LGHNA, CDR2 YSLEER. CDR3 size: 13 residues. The DNA of the CDR3 is TGCGCCAGCAGGACAAACAGGGGCACTGAAGCTTTCTTT. Encoded protein: CASRTNRGTEAFF.